One and the same sample provided the 20 T cell receptor beta chains below, sequenced in a study of cytomegalovirus exposure and HLA in healthy donors. The PCR was carried out with 60 Vbeta primers and 13 Jbeta primers. Assay: immunoSEQ multiplex PCR; the TCRdb copy retains only in-frame clones and omits some. The sample consists of approximately 200,000 clones, roughly 84% of them appearing once. The material sequenced was PBMCs. The receptor source for this set is a boy aged 5-17 years in good health and CMV-seronegative.

The chain employs TRBV7-9 and TRBJ1-2, with D possibly TRBD1 on 6 matching bases. CDR3 size: 15 residues. In germline, CDR1 is SEHNR, CDR2 FQNEAQ (reference sequence). Trimming shortened V by 5 bases and J by 4 bases, and 17 bases separated the two germline ends. For the CDR3, the DNA is TGTGCCAGCAGCCAGAAGACAGGTTGGACCTATGGCTACACCTTC. It is translated as CASSQKTGWTYGYTF.

The chain links TRBV28 to TRBJ2-5, with TRBD1 identical over 7 bases. Germline V gives CDR1 MDHEN, CDR2 SYDVKM. V lost 6 bases, J lost 1 base, and 5 bases stayed unmatched. The CDR3 covers 14 residues. The CDR3 is CASSNDRVQETQYF. The CDR3 DNA is TGTGCCAGCAGCAATGACAGGGTCCAAGAGACCCAGTACTTC.

This chain joins TRBV25-1 and TRBJ1-3; tentatively, D is TRBD1 (6 bases). In germline, CDR1 is MGHDK, CDR2 SYGVNS. This CDR3 has 16 amino acids. The V end lost 1 base, the J end lost 4 bases, and 14 bases lay between the germline ends. The CDR3 region has the DNA TGTGCCAGCAGTGAATCCCCAGGGGCAGCAGGAAACACCATATATTTT. Translation gives CASSESPGAAGNTIYF.

The chain links TRBV19 to TRBJ1-4, with D possibly being TRBD1 (5 bases). The V gene's germline CDR1 is LNHDA and CDR2 SQIVND (reference sequence). V was shortened by 6 bases and J by 8 bases, with 16 bases between the two germline ends. There are 14 residues in the CDR3. The CDR3 region is CASRGLPSSEKLFF. The CDR3 region has the DNA TGTGCCAGTAGGGGACTTCCATCGAGCGAAAAACTGTTTTTT. Full variable domain (missing parts from reference TRBV19 and TRBJ1-4): DGGITQSPKYLFRKEGQNVTLSCEQNLNHDAMYWYRQDPGQGLRLIYYSQIVNDFQKGDIAEGYSVSREKKESFPLTVTSAQKNPTAFYLCASRGLPSSEKLFFGSGTQLSVL.

V usage is TRBV4-1 and J usage is TRBJ2-1; maybe TRBD2 (7 bases). Between the trimmed V and J ends, which lost 0 bases and 8 bases, there was a span of 11 bases. The CDR3 has 14 amino acids. Germline V gene lookup returns CDR1 MGHRA and CDR2 YSYEKL. The CDR3 region is CASSQEGGGDEQFF. CDR3 nucleotide sequence: TGCGCCAGCAGCCAAGAAGGGGGGGGAGATGAGCAGTTCTTC.

The chain recombines TRBV27 with TRBJ1-1, with TRBD1 as a possible D gene (5 bases). V was trimmed by 9 bases and J by 1 base, leaving 9 bases between them. The CDR3 runs 12 residues. CDR1 and CDR2 (germline): MNHEY, SMNVEV (reference sequence). The CDR3 DNA sequence: TGTGCCAGTTACACAGGGAACACTGAAGCTTTCTTT. Translation gives CASYTGNTEAFF.

This clone turned up a few times. The V and J genes are TRBV30 and TRBJ1-5; unclear D gene. Germline values: CDR1 GTSNPN, CDR2 SVGIG (reference sequence). The V gene lost 6 bases and the J gene lost 0 bases, with 9 bases spanning the gap. The CDR3 contains 13 residues. Here the CDR3 reads CACRTDSNQPQHF. For the CDR3, the DNA is TGTGCCTGCAGGACTGATAGCAATCAGCCCCAGCATTTT.

This chain connects TRBV28 to TRBJ1-5; D is undetermined. Germline V CDR1 and CDR2: MDHEN, SYDVKM. The V gene lost 6 bases and the J gene lost 7 bases, with 13 bases spanning the gap. The CDR3 spans 13 residues. The CDR3 DNA follows: TGTGCCAGCAGGCAGATCGGGGAGCAGCCCCAGCATTTT. It encodes CASRQIGEQPQHF. The variable domain in full, with the rest retrieved from reference TRBV28 and TRBJ1-5, is DVKVTQSSRYLVKRTGEKVFLECVQDMDHENMFWYRQDPGLGLRLIYFSYDVKMKEKGDIPEGYSVSREKKERFSLILESASTNQTSMYLCASRQIGEQPQHFGDGTRLSIL.

The V and J genes are TRBV6-4 and TRBJ2-1; TRBD1 might be the D (5 bases). This CDR3 has 15 residues. V lost 0 bases and J lost 6, with 12 bases in between. The V gene's germline CDR1 is MRHNA and CDR2 SNTAGT. The CDR3 region has the DNA TGTGCCAGCAGTGACTCAAGTCAGGGCGGCAATGAGCAGTTCTTC. Translating gives CASSDSSQGGNEQFF.

The chain recombines TRBV19 with TRBJ1-5; D possibly corresponds to TRBD1 (6 bases). Looked up from germline, CDR1 is LNHDA and CDR2 is SQIVND (reference sequence). This CDR3 is built from 21 residues. V was trimmed by 6 bases and J by 1 base, leaving 31 bases between them. CDR3 region: CASSTNKGLGQGKGSNQPQHF. CDR3 bases: TGTGCCAGTAGCACCAACAAAGGCTTGGGCCAGGGGAAGGGGAGCAATCAGCCCCAGCATTTT.

The V call is TRBV27, the J call TRBJ2-7; D perhaps matches TRBD2 (6 bases). Germline V gives CDR1 MNHEY, CDR2 SMNVEV (reference sequence). V lost 3 bases, J lost 2 bases, and 17 bases lay in between. The CDR3 loop spans 16 amino acids. The CDR3 loop reads CASSFGGVWGTYEQYF. The CDR3 DNA follows: TGTGCCAGCAGTTTCGGAGGGGTGTGGGGGACCTACGAGCAGTACTTC.

The V gene is TRBV14, the J gene TRBJ1-1; 8 bases agree with TRBD1. CDR1 SGHDN and CDR2 FVKESK come from the germline V gene. CDR3 size: 14 residues. V shed 1 base, J shed 4 bases, and the junction held 2 bases outside the gene matches. CDR3: CASSQGQGLTEAFF. In DNA form, the CDR3 reads TGTGCCAGCAGCCAAGGACAGGGGCTCACTGAAGCTTTCTTT.

The V gene is TRBV10-2, the J gene TRBJ1-6; a weak D match, TRBD1 (6 bases). Germline CDR1 is WSHSY and CDR2 is SAAADI. The CDR3 is made up of 13 amino acids. Trimming shortened V by 6 bases and J by 7 bases, and 10 bases separated the two germline ends. The DNA of the CDR3 is TGCGCCAGCAGAGAGGACAGAAATTCACCCCTCCACTTT. Its protein is CASREDRNSPLHF.

This clone occurred a few times. J is TRBJ1-4 and V is TRBV5-1; D gene ambiguous. This CDR3 is 13 amino acids long. The V gene's germline CDR1 is SGHRS and CDR2 YFSETQ. V dropped 4 bases and J dropped 8 bases, with 12 bases sitting between them. For the CDR3, the DNA is TGCGCCAGCAGCCGGGATGGCATCGAAAAACTGTTTTTT. It yields the protein CASSRDGIEKLFF.

The chain carries TRBV19 and TRBJ1-4; no firm D call. The CDR3 has 17 residues. With 3 bases removed from V and 0 bases from J, the gap between germline ends came to 14 bases. Germline V gene data show CDR1 as LNHDA and CDR2 as SQIVND (reference sequence). The CDR3 region is CASSIGNVVATNEKLFF. CDR3 coding DNA: TGTGCCAGTAGTATTGGCAACGTCGTTGCAACTAATGAAAAACTGTTTTTT.

The genes are TRBV7-2 and TRBJ2-7, with D possibly TRBD2 on 5 matching bases. V lost 5 bases, J lost 0 bases, and 11 bases lay in between. The germline CDR1 and CDR2 sequences are SGHTA and FQGNSA. CDR3 length equals 14 residues. Here the CDR3 reads CASSQQRISYEQYF. CDR3 sequence (DNA): TGTGCCAGCAGCCAGCAGCGGATCTCCTACGAGCAGTACTTC.

The J gene is TRBJ2-7, the V gene TRBV9; 10 bases match TRBD1. The V gene's germline CDR1 is SGDLS and CDR2 YYNGEE. The CDR3 spans 15 residues. V lost 0 bases, J lost 5 bases, and 5 bases stayed unmatched. In DNA form, the CDR3 reads TGTGCCAGCAGCGTAGCGGGACAGGGGTTCCACGAGCAGTACTTC. Its translation: CASSVAGQGFHEQYF.

The rearrangement links TRBV7-2 to TRBJ1-2; 8 nucleotides line up with TRBD1. This CDR3 has 15 amino acids. Looked up from germline, CDR1 is SGHTA and CDR2 is FQGNSA. Losses at the gene ends were 5 bases for V and 5 bases for J; bases not matched to a gene: 10. CDR3 DNA: TGTGCCAGCAGCACGTCCGGGACAGGCAGTTATGGCTACACCTTC. Amino acids: CASSTSGTGSYGYTF.

This chain joins TRBV27 and TRBJ1-2; D remains unclear. With 8 bases removed from V and 4 bases from J, the gap between germline ends came to 11 bases. The germline gives CDR1 MNHEY, CDR2 SMNVEV (reference sequence). CDR3 length: 12 amino acids. DNA of the CDR3: TGTGCCAGCGGTACCGGGGTCTATGGCTACACCTTC. It encodes CASGTGVYGYTF.

The chain carries TRBV7-3 and TRBJ2-1, with TRBD1 as a possible D gene (5 bases). V was cut by 6 bases and J by 8 bases, with 11 bases left in between. The germline V gene encodes CDR1 SGHTA and CDR2 FQGTGA. This CDR3 has 12 residues. CDR3 nucleotides: TGTGCCAGCAGTTCTCAGGGTCATGAGCAGTTCTTC. It codes for CASSSQGHEQFF.